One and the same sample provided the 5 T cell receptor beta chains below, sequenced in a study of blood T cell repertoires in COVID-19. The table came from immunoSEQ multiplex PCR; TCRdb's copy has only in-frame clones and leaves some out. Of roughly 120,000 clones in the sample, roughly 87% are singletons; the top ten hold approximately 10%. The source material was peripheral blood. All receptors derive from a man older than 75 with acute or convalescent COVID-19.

CDR3 DNA sequence: TGCGCCAGCAGTGGTAACTACAATGAGCAGTTCTTC. As protein: CASSGNYNEQFF. The chain joins TRBV10-1 to TRBJ2-1, with D hard to call. Germline V gene lookup returns CDR1 WNHNN and CDR2 SYGVQD (reference sequence). The CDR3 is 12 residues long. V was pared by 4 bases and J by 3 bases, with 4 bases between.

CDR3 DNA: TGCGCCAGCAGCTTGGAGGGACATGCCCAAGAGACCCAGTACTTC. Protein: CASSLEGHAQETQYF. V gene TRBV5-1 combines with J gene TRBJ2-5; possible D gene TRBD1, 6 bases. V was shortened by 0 bases and J by 1 base, with 10 bases between the two germline ends. Germline V gives CDR1 SGHRS, CDR2 YFSETQ. The CDR3 extends over 15 amino acids.

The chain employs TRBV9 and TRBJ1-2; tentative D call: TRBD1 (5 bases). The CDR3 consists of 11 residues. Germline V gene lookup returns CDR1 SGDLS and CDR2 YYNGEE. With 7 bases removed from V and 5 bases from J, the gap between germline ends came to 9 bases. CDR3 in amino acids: CASASGYGYTF. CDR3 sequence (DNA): TGTGCCAGCGCCTCAGGGTATGGCTACACCTTC.

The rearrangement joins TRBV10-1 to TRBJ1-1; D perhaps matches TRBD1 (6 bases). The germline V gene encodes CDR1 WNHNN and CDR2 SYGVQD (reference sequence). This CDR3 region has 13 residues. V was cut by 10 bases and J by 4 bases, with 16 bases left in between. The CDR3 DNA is TGCGCCACCACACGGGAAGGGGGCACTGAAGCTTTCTTT. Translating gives CATTREGGTEAFF.

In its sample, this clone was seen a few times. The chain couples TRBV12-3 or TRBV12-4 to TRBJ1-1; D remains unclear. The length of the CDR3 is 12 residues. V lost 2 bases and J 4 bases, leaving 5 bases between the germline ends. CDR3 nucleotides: TGTGCCAGCAGTTTATACTCCACTGAAGCTTTCTTT. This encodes CASSLYSTEAFF.